A single sample gave rise to the 8 T cell receptor beta chains below, sequenced in a study of blood T cell repertoires in COVID-19. Sequencing was performed with immunoSEQ multiplex PCR; in TCRdb, only in-frame clones are kept and a portion is missing. The table shows some 130,000 clones, with roughly 90% occurring only once. The sample consisted of peripheral blood. Receptors originate from a man between 60 and 75 years old with COVID-19, enrolled during active disease.

The chain joins TRBV3-1 (or the pseudogene TRBV3-2) to TRBJ2-3; D remains ambiguous. The V gene lost 4 bases and the J gene lost 7 bases, with 9 bases spanning the gap. The CDR3 is 12 residues long. Germline CDR1 is LGHDT and CDR2 is YNNKEL (reference sequence). The CDR3 region has the DNA TGTGCCAGCAGCCCCAACTCAAATACGCAGTATTTT. Translated, it gives CASSPNSNTQYF.

V gene TRBV19 combines with J gene TRBJ1-5; tentative D call: TRBD1 (5 bases). CDR3 size: 14 residues. Per germline, CDR1 LNHDA and CDR2 SQIVND (reference sequence). The germline V and J ends were trimmed by 5 bases and 2 bases, with 10 bases remaining between them. CDR3 bases: TGTGCCAGTAGTCAGGGTGTCGGCAATCAGCCCCAGCATTTT. This gives the protein CASSQGVGNQPQHF.

The gene calls are TRBV5-6 and TRBJ1-1; D unresolved. Germline loops: CDR1 SGHDT, CDR2 YYEEEE. This CDR3 is built from 16 residues. Deletions cut 4 bases from V and 1 base from J, with 17 bases between. CDR3 nucleotide sequence: TGTGCCAGCAGCCCTCCTGGAGGGATAGGGAACACTGAAGCTTTCTTT. It is translated as CASSPPGGIGNTEAFF.

This chain connects TRBV7-8 to TRBJ1-1; no clear D. V lost 2 bases and J lost 10, with 14 bases in between. The CDR3 covers 13 residues. The V gene's germline CDR1 is SGHVS and CDR2 FQNEAQ. The CDR3 DNA reads as TGTGCCAGCAGCTTAAGGGAGGCCCGGGTAGCTTTCTTT. Its translation: CASSLREARVAFF.

The sample holds one count of this clone. This chain uses TRBV19 with TRBJ1-2; D not certain. The CDR3 runs to 13 residues. CDR1 LNHDA and CDR2 SQIVND come from the germline V gene (reference sequence). The V and J ends lost 3 bases and 7 bases respectively, with 12 bases between them. In DNA, the CDR3 is TGTGCCAGTAGTATTCCGAACCGGGGTGGCTACACCTTC. Protein product: CASSIPNRGGYTF.

The genes are TRBV25-1 and TRBJ1-1; D is ambiguous. The CDR3 runs 11 residues. Germline CDR1 is MGHDK and CDR2 is SYGVNS. CDR3 sequence reads: CDYRGDTEAFF. CDR3 in DNA: TGTGACTATCGCGGAGACACTGAAGCTTTCTTT.

J is TRBJ1-2 and V is TRBV30, with D uncertain. The CDR3 loop spans 10 amino acids. The germline CDR1 and CDR2 sequences are GTSNPN and SVGIG (reference sequence). Trimming removed 5 bases from V and 4 bases from J, with 5 bases in between. Here the CDR3 reads CAWGGYGYTF. For the CDR3, the DNA is TGTGCCTGGGGCGGCTATGGCTACACCTTC.

The chain carries TRBV6-1 and TRBJ1-5, with TRBD1 identical over 8 bases. The J segment lost 5 bases and the V segment lost 3 bases, leaving 9 bases of the junction unmatched. Germline V gene sequence: CDR1 MNHNS, CDR2 SASEGT. This CDR3 comprises 16 residues. The CDR3 DNA is TGTGCCAGCAGTGAGCCGACAGGGGCTGTAGATCAGCCCCAGCATTTT. Protein: CASSEPTGAVDQPQHF.